This T cell receptor (beta chain) was recovered during a study of T cells after yellow fever vaccination (dated by TCRdb to between 2018 and 2020). In terms of the full investigation: Libraries from fractions with low cell numbers were prepared with the SMART-Seq v4 Ultra Low Input RNA kit. To follow T-cell clones before and after primary and booster YFV17D yellow fever vaccination, bulk TCR alpha and beta repertoires were sequenced over time. Two healthy male donors made up the cohort, one aged 18 to 30 years and the other aged 30 to 40 years. Blood was collected at multiple timepoints before and after primary and secondary immunization, and bulk PBMC replicates and cell subsets were isolated. Results the study describes overall, beyond this receptor: Because only a couple of donors were included in the study, the extent to which the findings can be generalized is limited. FACS-sorted repertoires could contain abundant contaminating clonotypes from the bulk population, so computational filtering was required. Compared with the primary T-cell response, the secondary T-cell response was faster but weaker, reaching its peak on day 5 rather than on day 15. After the booster, most of the clones that had expanded following primary vaccination were detected again (roughly 96% of CD4 and 88% of CD8), which suggests that memory was broadly maintained. A small fraction of clonotypes appeared in both the CD4 and CD8 compartments, likely as a result of convergent recombination.

In the case of this clonotype: The specificity of this receptor is unknown. No base-level quality is on record; no much larger clone is a single base apart.

The sequencer was an Illumina NovaSeq 6000. TCR cDNA was made using 5'RACE template switching, a step that added a universal primer site and unique molecular identifiers. cDNA synthesis was primed from both the TCR alpha and TCR beta constant segments. Libraries were amplified in two PCR steps, with sample barcodes and sequencing adapters added in the second step. Sequencing of libraries was done on Illumina HiSeq 2500 (2x100 bp) or NovaSeq (2x150 bp). Regarding the original processing steps: Demultiplexing of reads and collapsing into UMI consensus sequences were performed with MIGEC, and V(D)J alignment was carried out with MiXCR. Vaccine-responding clonotypes were defined with edgeR using replicate PBMC samples, requiring FDR below 0.01 and a log2 fold change above 5 up to day 15. Each bulk clonotype was labeled CD4 or CD8 based on which sequenced repertoire, CD4 or CD8, contained the clonotype at higher abundance. The public reads were run again by TCRdb, first through fastp at Q25 and then through MiXCR, and only productive beta chains were kept. Rows with a matching CDR3 protein are joined into one entry that keeps the most common DNA and genes. The V and J calls and clone size come from TCRdb's table, not from the authors' own analysis. The sample includes 100,000 to 150,000 distinct CDR3 sequences, with almost 9% observed a single time. Roughly 40% of the sample is held by the ten biggest clonotypes.

The treatment or condition label here, explained by the study, means: live attenuated yellow fever vaccine strain. A standard Ficoll-Paque protocol was used to isolate PBMCs from peripheral blood. Dynabeads CD4 and CD8 positive selection kits were used to isolate CD4 and CD8 T-cell fractions. TriZol was used to extract RNA from bulk PBMCs, CD4 and CD8 fractions, and dextramer-positive and dextramer-negative fractions. This sequence was found in a man between 18 and 35 years old who received the YFV17D yellow fever vaccine. The sequencing here drew on CD8+ T cells sorted from PBMCs, taken on the day of the yellow fever booster vaccination.

The nucleotides are TGTGCCAGCAGCCAACAGACACTTGACACTGAAGCTTTCTTT. Its coded protein is CASSQQTLDTEAFF. The chain joins TRBV27 to TRBJ1-1, with the D gene call left open. The germline V gene (reference sequence) yields MNHEY for CDR1 and SMNVEV for CDR2. Inclusive of the bounding cysteine and phenylalanine, the CDR3 is 14 residues long. The CDR3 DNA has 42 bases and is translated from base 1. The junction shows trimming of 6 bases on V and 3 bases on J, plus 14 bases between the germline ends.